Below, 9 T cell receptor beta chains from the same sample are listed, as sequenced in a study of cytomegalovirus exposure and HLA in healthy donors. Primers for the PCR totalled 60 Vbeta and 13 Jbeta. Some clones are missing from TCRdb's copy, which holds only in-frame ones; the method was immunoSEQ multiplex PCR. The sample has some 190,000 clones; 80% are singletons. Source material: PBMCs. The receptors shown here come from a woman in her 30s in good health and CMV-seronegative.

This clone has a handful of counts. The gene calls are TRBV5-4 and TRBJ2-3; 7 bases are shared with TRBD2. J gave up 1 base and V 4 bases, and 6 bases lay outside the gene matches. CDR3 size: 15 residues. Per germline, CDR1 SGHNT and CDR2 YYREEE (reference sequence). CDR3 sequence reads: CASSTLRGGTDTQYF. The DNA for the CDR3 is TGTGCCAGCAGCACTCTACGGGGGGGCACAGATACGCAGTATTTT.

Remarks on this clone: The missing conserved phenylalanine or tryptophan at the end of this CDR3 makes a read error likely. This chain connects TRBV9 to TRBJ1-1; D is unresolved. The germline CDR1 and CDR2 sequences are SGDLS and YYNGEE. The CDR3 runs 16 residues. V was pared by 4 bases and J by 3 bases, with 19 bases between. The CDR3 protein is CASSTIQVVRDTEAFL. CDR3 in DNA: TGTGCCAGCAGCACCATCCAAGTGGTTCGGGACACTGAAGCTTTCCTT.

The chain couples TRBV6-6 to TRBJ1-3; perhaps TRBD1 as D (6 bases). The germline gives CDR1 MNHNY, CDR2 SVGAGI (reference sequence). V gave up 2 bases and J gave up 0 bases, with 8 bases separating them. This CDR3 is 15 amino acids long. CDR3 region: CASSYGQISGNTIYF. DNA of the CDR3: TGTGCCAGCAGTTACGGACAGATCTCTGGAAACACCATATATTTT.

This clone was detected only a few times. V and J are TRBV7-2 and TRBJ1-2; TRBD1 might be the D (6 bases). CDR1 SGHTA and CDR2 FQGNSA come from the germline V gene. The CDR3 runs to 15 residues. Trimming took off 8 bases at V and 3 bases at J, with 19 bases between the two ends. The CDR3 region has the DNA TGTGCCAGCCACGGGGGGCGGCAGGGTGACTATGGCTACACCTTC. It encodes CASHGGRQGDYGYTF.

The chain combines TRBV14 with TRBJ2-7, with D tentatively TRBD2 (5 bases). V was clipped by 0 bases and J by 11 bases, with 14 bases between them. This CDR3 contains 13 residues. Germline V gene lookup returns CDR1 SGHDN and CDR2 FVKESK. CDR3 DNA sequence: TGTGCCAGCAGCCAAGATCTAGTCGACTACAAGTACTTC. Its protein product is CASSQDLVDYKYF.

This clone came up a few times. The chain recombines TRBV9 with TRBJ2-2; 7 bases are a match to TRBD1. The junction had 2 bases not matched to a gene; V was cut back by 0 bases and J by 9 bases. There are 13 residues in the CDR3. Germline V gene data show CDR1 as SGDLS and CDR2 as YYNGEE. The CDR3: CASSVEGARELFF. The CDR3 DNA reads TGTGCCAGCAGCGTAGAGGGGGCGCGGGAGCTGTTTTTT.

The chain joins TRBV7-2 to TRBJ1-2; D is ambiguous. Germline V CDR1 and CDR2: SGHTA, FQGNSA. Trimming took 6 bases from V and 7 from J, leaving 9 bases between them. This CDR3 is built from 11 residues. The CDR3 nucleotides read TGTGCCAGCAGACCCAACATTGGCTACACCTTC. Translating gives CASRPNIGYTF.

The CDR3 here is CASSARLAGSNTGELFF. CDR3 DNA: TGTGCCAGCAGCGCCCGACTAGCGGGGTCGAACACCGGGGAGCTGTTTTTT. The V gene is TRBV14, the J gene TRBJ2-2, with 11 bases lining up with TRBD2. CDR1 is SGHDN and CDR2 is FVKESK in the germline V gene. This CDR3 has 17 residues. Trimming cost V 5 bases and J 0 bases; bases outside gene matches: 5. The full variable domain, in which reference TRBV14 and TRBJ2-2 provide the parts outside the CDR3, is EAGVTQFPSHSVIEKGQTVTLRCDPISGHDNLYWYRRVMGKEIKFLLHFVKESKQDESGMPNNRFLAERTGGTYSTLKVQPAELEDSGVYFCASSARLAGSNTGELFFGEGSRLTVL.

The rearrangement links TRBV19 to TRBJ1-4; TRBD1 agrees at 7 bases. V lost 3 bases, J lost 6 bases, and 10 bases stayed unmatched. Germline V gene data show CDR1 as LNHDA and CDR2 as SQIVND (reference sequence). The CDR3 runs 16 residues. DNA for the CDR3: TGTGCCAGTAGTATTTTTTTTGCAGGGGGTGATGAAAAACTGTTTTTT. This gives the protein CASSIFFAGGDEKLFF.